This TCR beta chain was documented in a study of cytomegalovirus exposure and HLA in healthy donors. Study findings and constraints: High specificity and sensitivity for cytomegalovirus status were reported for the classifier.

This clone was recorded at least ten times. Antigen specificity is unknown. This CDR3 has 12 residues. V dropped 6 bases and J dropped 3; count of bases not matched to a gene: 1. Per germline, CDR1 SNHLY and CDR2 FYNNEI. The PCR ran on 60 Vbeta and 13 Jbeta primers. Using immunoSEQ multiplex PCR, the repertoire was profiled, and TCRdb retains in-frame clones only, with some absent. The table has under 170,000 clones, around 60% seen once; the top ten hold 7% to 8.5%. The material sequenced was PBMCs. The sequence derives from a woman aged 55-75 years in good health and CMV-seropositive. The rearrangement uses TRBV2 and TRBJ2-7; TRBD2 aligns across 8 bases. CDR3 residues: CASSREGYEQYF. The CDR3 nucleotides are TGTGCCAGCAGCCGGGAGGGCTACGAGCAGTACTTC.